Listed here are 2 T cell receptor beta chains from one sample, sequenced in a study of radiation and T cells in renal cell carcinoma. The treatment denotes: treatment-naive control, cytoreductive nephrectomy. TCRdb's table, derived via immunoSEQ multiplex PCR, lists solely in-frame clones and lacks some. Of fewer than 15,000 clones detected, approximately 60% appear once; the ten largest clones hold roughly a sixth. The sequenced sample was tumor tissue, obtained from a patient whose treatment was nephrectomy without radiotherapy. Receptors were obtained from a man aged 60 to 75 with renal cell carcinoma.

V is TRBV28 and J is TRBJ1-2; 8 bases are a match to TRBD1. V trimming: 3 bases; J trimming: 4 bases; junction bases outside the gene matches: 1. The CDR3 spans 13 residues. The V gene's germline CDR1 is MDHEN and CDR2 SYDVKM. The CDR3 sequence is CASSFQGAYGYTF. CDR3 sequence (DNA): TGTGCCAGCAGTTTCCAGGGGGCCTATGGCTACACCTTC.

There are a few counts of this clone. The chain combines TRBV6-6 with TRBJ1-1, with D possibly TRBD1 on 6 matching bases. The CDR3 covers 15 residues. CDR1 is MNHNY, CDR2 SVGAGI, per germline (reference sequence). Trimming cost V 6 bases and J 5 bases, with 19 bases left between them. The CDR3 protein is CASSPNQGQVTEAFF. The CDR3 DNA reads TGTGCCAGCAGCCCGAATCAGGGGCAGGTAACTGAAGCTTTCTTT.